The present T cell receptor beta chain was sequenced within a study of identical twins. General study results and limits: The more abundant beta clonotypes in cord blood had fewer insertions, and memory repertoires did not show this. Conclusions relied on cross-sectional statistical analysis, not following the same donors. Out-of-frame TCR alpha sharing observed in monozygotic twins exceeded model estimates.

About this clonotype itself: Its target is not known.

TCRdb ran MiXCR on the 5' RACE reads and lists one entry per CDR3 protein. The data show more than 250,000 distinct CDR3 sequences, under 9.5% seen once. The same data also contributed to another study, on yellow fever vaccine responses in identical twins.

This receptor was obtained from a woman aged 18-29 years in good health. Sequenced material: memory (CD45RO+) T cells sorted from blood.

In DNA, the CDR3 is TGTGCCAGCAGCAAAATGGGTCAGCCCCAGCATTTT. It is translated as CASSKMGQPQHF. The V gene is TRBV28, the J gene TRBJ1-5; D gene unclear. This CDR3 has 12 amino acids. Trimming cost V 6 bases and J 6 bases, with 9 bases left between them. The germline CDR1 and CDR2 sequences are MDHEN and SYDVKM.